The clone carrying this TCR beta chain showed up just once. The antigen remains undetermined. This CDR3 comprises 15 residues. V was cut by 4 bases and J by 4 bases, with 16 bases left in between. Germline V gene sequence: CDR1 MNHGY, CDR2 SVAAGI. The data originate from a study of shared clonotypes between healthy human individuals. Study observations and caveats: Clonotype sharing across donors was expected to vary with sequencing depth.

The method was immunoSEQ multiplex PCR; TCRdb's version includes in-frame clones alone and lacks a portion of them. Found here are about 2.4 million clones, 93% of them singletons; the top ten hold about 0.39%. The chain has TRBV6-9 and TRBJ1-1; weak D call: TRBD1 (5 bases). Input material: naive CD4+ T cells from PBMCs. Noted subset: CD45RA+ positively selected. The source is a man in his late teens or twenties in good health. Some clones in this sample may be carry-over from other donors' samples. The CDR3 DNA reads TGTGCCAGCAGTTGTAGAGGCAGGGAATGCACTGAAGCTTTCTTT. Protein product: CASSCRGRECTEAFF.